A selection of T cell receptor beta chains follows, all from one sample in a study of CD8 T cells in Susac syndrome. TCRdb processed the immunoSEQ multiplex PCR reads anew with MiXCR; each CDR3 protein has one entry. The sample lists about 120,000 distinct CDR3 sequences, 92% occurring once. Sequenced: CD4+ T cells from PBMCs. The receptor source for this set is a human donor in good health. CDR3s include the opening cysteine and the closing phenylalanine or tryptophan. D genes are given only for firm matches. Expanded clones are given a class, and other clones once, few, many or no size at all.

>TRBD2|TRBV3-1|.|TRBJ2-1
CASSRGTSGNLYNEQFF
TGTGCCAGCAGCCGCGGGACTAGCGGCAACTTATACAATGAGCAGTTCTTC
>.|TRBV7-2|.|TRBJ1-1
CASSFGDRNLNTEAFF
TGTGCCAGCAGCTTCGGAGACCGTAACTTAAACACTGAAGCTTTCTTT
>.|TRBV12-3/TRBV12-4|once|TRBJ1-5
CASSPGGQRPQHF
TGTGCCAGCAGTCCCGGTGGGCAGAGGCCCCAGCATTTT
>.|TRBV6-6|.|TRBJ2-3
CASSLYSSSTDTQYF
TGTGCCAGCAGCTTATACAGCTCTAGCACAGATACGCAGTATTTT
>TRBD2|TRBV20-1|.|TRBJ2-1
CSASPSGRASNEQFF
TGCAGTGCTAGTCCTAGCGGGAGGGCCTCTAATGAGCAGTTCTTC
>.|TRBV29-1|.|TRBJ1-1
CSDWVGGFTEAFF
TGCAGTGACTGGGTAGGAGGGTTCACTGAAGCTTTCTTT
>TRBD2|TRBV14|.|TRBJ2-7
CASSQETGLAEGGEQYF
TGTGCCAGCAGCCAAGAGACGGGACTAGCGGAAGGAGGCGAGCAGTACTTC
>.|TRBV7-2|.|TRBJ2-5
CASSLVGLETQYF
TGTGCCAGCAGCTTAGTAGGGTTAGAGACCCAGTACTTC
>TRBD1|TRBV2|once|TRBJ1-5
CATNRGEGQPQHF
TGTGCCACGAACAGGGGCGAGGGGCAGCCCCAGCATTTT
>.|TRBV30|once|TRBJ2-2
CAWSKSANTGELFF
TGTGCCTGGAGTAAATCGGCGAACACCGGGGAGCTGTTTTTT
>TRBD1|TRBV19|.|TRBJ2-6
CAGSTDRGRSGANVLTF
TGTGCCGGTAGTACGGACAGGGGTCGATCTGGGGCCAACGTCCTGACTTTC
>.|TRBV7-2|few|TRBJ2-3
CASSLAPLTTDTQYF
TGTGCCAGCAGCTTAGCTCCCTTGACCACAGATACGCAGTATTTT
>TRBD1|TRBV5-4|.|TRBJ1-5
CASGDSGQPQHF
TGTGCCAGTGGGGACAGCGGACAGCCCCAGCATTTT
>.|TRBV27|.|TRBJ2-2
CASEGPGELFF
TGTGCCAGCGAGGGCCCCGGGGAGCTGTTTTTT
>.|TRBV18|.|TRBJ2-7
CASSPTGQGGYEQYF
TGTGCCAGCTCACCAACCGGTCAGGGGGGCTACGAGCAGTACTTC
>TRBD1|TRBV20-1|.|TRBJ1-2
CSALTGQGIYGYTF
TGCAGTGCCCTAACGGGACAGGGAATTTATGGCTACACCTTC
>.|TRBV7-3|.|TRBJ1-2
CASSPQGYGYTF
TGTGCCAGCAGCCCCCAGGGCTATGGCTACACCTTC
>.|TRBV6-1|.|TRBJ2-5
CASSMTSSETQYF
TGTGCCAGCAGCATGACATCTTCGGAGACCCAGTACTTC
>.|TRBV6-1|.|TRBJ1-2
CASSELGYTF
TGTGCCAGCAGTGAACTTGGCTACACCTTC
>TRBD1|TRBV20-1|.|TRBJ1-5
CSASGQGVVLNQPQHF
TGCAGTGCTAGTGGGCAGGGGGTTGTTTTAAATCAGCCCCAGCATTTT
>.|TRBV7-2|.|TRBJ2-1
CASSETAMDAYNEQFF
TGTGCCAGCAGCGAAACGGCGATGGACGCCTACAATGAGCAGTTCTTC
>TRBD2|TRBV20-1|.|TRBJ2-3
CSARVKGRGTDTQYF
TGCAGTGCTAGAGTCAAGGGGAGGGGCACAGATACGCAGTATTTT
>.|TRBV7-3|.|TRBJ2-3
CASSDGAGYRSQYF
TGTGCCAGCAGCGATGGCGCGGGCTATCGGTCGCAGTATTTT
>.|TRBV19|.|TRBJ1-3
CASRTDTTRSGNTIYF
TGTGCCAGTAGGACGGACACCACGAGGTCTGGAAACACCATATATTTT
>TRBD2|TRBV19|.|TRBJ2-3
CASSTGLATDTQYF
TGTGCCAGTAGTACGGGACTAGCAACAGATACGCAGTATTTT
>.|TRBV15|.|TRBJ2-7
CATSRADSQQYF
TGTGCCACCAGCAGAGCGGACAGTCAGCAGTACTTC
>.|TRBV18|.|TRBJ2-3
CASSTRTDTQYF
TGTGCCAGCTCAACTCGCACAGATACGCAGTATTTT
>TRBD2|TRBV7-9|.|TRBJ2-7
CATEAGVYEQYF
TGTGCCACCGAAGCGGGAGTGTACGAGCAGTACTTC
>.|TRBV7-8|.|TRBJ2-1
CASSFLPATIDEQFF
TGTGCCAGCAGTTTTCTGCCCGCTACAATCGATGAGCAGTTCTTC